Below, 7 T cell receptor beta chains from the same sample are listed, as sequenced in a study of blood T cell repertoires in COVID-19. Libraries were prepared by immunoSEQ multiplex PCR; TCRdb keeps only in-frame clonotypes and omits some of them. The table has around 130,000 clones, around 86% seen once. Sequencing used peripheral blood. Every receptor here comes from a woman aged 80 or over with acute or convalescent COVID-19.

The V gene is TRBV19, the J gene TRBJ2-1; TRBD1 might be the D (7 bases). The germline CDR1 and CDR2 sequences are LNHDA and SQIVND (reference sequence). V lost 10 bases and J 7 bases, leaving 20 bases between the germline ends. The CDR3 is 14 residues long. The DNA of the CDR3 is TGTGCCATCGGGATTCAGGGGGGTGTGAATGAGCAGTTCTTC. Amino acids: CAIGIQGGVNEQFF.

V gene TRBV25-1 combines with J gene TRBJ1-1; TRBD1 aligns across 10 bases. The J segment lost 1 base and the V segment lost 9 bases, leaving 14 bases of the junction unmatched. This CDR3 comprises 17 residues. The germline CDR1 and CDR2 sequences are MGHDK and SYGVNS. CDR3 sequence reads: CASQTGQGYDENTEAFF. CDR3 sequence (DNA): TGTGCCAGTCAGACGGGACAGGGGTACGATGAGAACACTGAAGCTTTCTTT.

The chain links TRBV19 to TRBJ1-1; D may be TRBD1 (6 bases). Germline CDR1 and CDR2: LNHDA and SQIVND (reference sequence). The CDR3 totals 13 residues. V shed 7 bases and J shed 4 bases, with 13 bases lying between them. The CDR3 reads CASTRGGSTEAFF. The CDR3 DNA sequence: TGTGCCAGTACCCGAGGGGGTTCCACTGAAGCTTTCTTT.

The chain recombines TRBV7-6 with TRBJ2-7, with 7 positions matching TRBD1. Germline CDR1 and CDR2: SGHVS and FNYEAQ. The CDR3 is made up of 14 amino acids. The junction had 3 bases not matched to a gene; V was cut back by 4 bases and J by 0 bases. This CDR3 is CASSSRQGSYEQYF. CDR3 nucleotide sequence: TGTGCCAGCAGCTCTCGACAGGGCTCCTACGAGCAGTACTTC.

V usage is TRBV9 and J usage is TRBJ2-1; D remains unclear. V dropped 3 bases and J dropped 1 base, with 5 bases sitting between them. CDR1 is SGDLS, CDR2 YYNGEE, per germline. The CDR3 covers 13 residues. DNA for the CDR3: TGTGCCAGCAGCGACGGGTCCTACAATGAGCAGTTCTTC. The encoded protein is CASSDGSYNEQFF.

The gene calls are TRBV19 and TRBJ1-5, with D maybe TRBD1 (6 bases). Germline V lookup: CDR1 LNHDA, CDR2 SQIVND (reference sequence). The V gene lost 5 bases and the J gene lost 6 bases, with 23 bases spanning the gap. CDR3 length: 17 residues. The CDR3 loop is CASSLIRRARGAQPQHF. CDR3 DNA: TGTGCCAGTAGTTTAATTCGCCGGGCCCGGGGGGCTCAGCCCCAGCATTTT.

V and J are TRBV18 and TRBJ2-3, with 7 bases that match TRBD2. Germline V lookup: CDR1 KGHSH, CDR2 LQKENI. V trimming: 0 bases; J trimming: 4 bases; junction bases outside the gene matches: 1. The CDR3 is made up of 14 amino acids. CDR3 amino acids: CASSPPAGADTQYF. Here the CDR3 DNA reads TGTGCCAGCTCACCACCCGCGGGGGCAGATACGCAGTATTTT. The full variable domain, in which reference TRBV18 and TRBJ2-3 provide the parts outside the CDR3, is NAGVMQNPRHLVRRRGQEARLRCSPMKGHSHVYWYRQLPEEGLKFMVYLQKENIIDESGMPKERFSAEFPKEGPSILRIQQVVRGDSAAYFCASSPPAGADTQYFGPGTRLTVL.